A selection of T cell receptor beta chains follows, all from one sample in a study of blood T cell repertoires in COVID-19. Sequenced by immunoSEQ multiplex PCR; TCRdb stores in-frame clones only, minus some. Here the sample spans 220,000 or so clones, more than 85% being singletons. The sequenced sample consisted of peripheral blood. These TCRs come from a woman between 45 and 60 years old with COVID-19, enrolled during active disease. The CDR3 runs from the conserved cysteine through the conserved F or W. A D gene is named only where the DNA matches it firmly. Some rows have no size entry. The others give once, few or many, or a class for an expanded clone.

TRBV5-4	TRBD1	-	TRBJ1-4	CASSGPGTGLGEKLFF	TGTGCCAGCAGCGGTCCCGGGACAGGGTTGGGTGAAAAACTGTTTTTT
TRBV5-6	-	few	TRBJ1-5	CASSPTGVSQPQHF	TGTGCCAGCAGCCCAACGGGGGTATCGCAGCCCCAGCATTTT
TRBV29-1	TRBD1	-	TRBJ1-4	CSVWGASASRAGGVGREKLFF	TGCAGCGTTTGGGGGGCATCCGCCTCGAGGGCAGGGGGCGTAGGAAGGGAAAAACTGTTTTTT
TRBV19	TRBD2	-	TRBJ2-5	CASSIGGGGPETQYF	TGTGCCAGTAGTATAGGTGGCGGGGGGCCGGAGACCCAGTACTTC
TRBV5-4	TRBD1	-	TRBJ2-1	CASSLDRGDEQFF	TGTGCCAGCAGCCTGGACAGGGGGGATGAGCAGTTCTTC
TRBV18	TRBD1	few	TRBJ2-1	CASSRPGTGIGEQFF	TGTGCCAGCTCACGACCGGGGACAGGGATTGGTGAGCAGTTCTTC
TRBV11-2	TRBD2	once	TRBJ2-5	CASSPGGDSFRETQYF	TGTGCCAGCAGCCCCGGGGGGGACTCCTTTCGGGAGACCCAGTACTTC
TRBV15	TRBD1	-	TRBJ1-3	CATSRGDRFSDPSGNTIYF	TGTGCCACCAGCAGAGGGGACAGGTTTTCCGATCCGTCTGGAAACACCATATATTTT
TRBV18	-	few	TRBJ1-1	CASSPEFQNTEAFF	TGTGCCAGCTCACCAGAGTTCCAGAACACTGAAGCTTTCTTT
TRBV27	-	-	TRBJ2-2	CASSPLQVQGTGELFF	TGTGCCAGCAGTCCCCTTCAGGTTCAGGGGACCGGGGAGCTGTTTTTT
TRBV12-3/TRBV12-4	-	-	TRBJ1-2	CASSLEVWGYTF	TGTGCCAGCAGTTTGGAGGTTTGGGGCTACACCTTC
TRBV19	TRBD1	-	TRBJ2-3	CASSIAGTGSTDTQYF	TGTGCCAGTAGTATCGCCGGGACAGGAAGCACAGATACGCAGTATTTT
TRBV10-1	TRBD2	-	TRBJ2-5	CASSVGLAGRETQYF	TGCGCCAGCAGCGTGGGACTAGCGGGGAGAGAGACCCAGTACTTC
TRBV11-3	-	few	TRBJ1-2	CASSDRIRGYTF	TGTGCCAGCAGCGACAGGATTCGTGGCTACACCTTC
TRBV6-5	-	-	TRBJ2-3	CASSSSGVTQYF	TGTGCCAGCAGTTCCTCAGGGGTCACGCAGTATTTT
TRBV6-2/TRBV6-3	-	-	TRBJ1-1	CASSYLGSTEAFF	TGTGCCAGCAGTTACCTCGGGAGCACTGAAGCTTTCTTT
TRBV7-9	-	-	TRBJ2-7	CASSLDQNEQYF	TGTGCCAGCAGCTTAGATCAAAACGAGCAGTACTTC
TRBV20-1	TRBD2	-	TRBJ2-7	CSVSPLAGGGYEQYF	TGCAGTGTTAGTCCCTTAGCGGGGGGAGGGTACGAGCAGTACTTC
TRBV30	TRBD2	-	TRBJ2-3	CAWSTGGGPGGNTQYF	TGTGCCTGGAGTACCGGCGGGGGGCCAGGAGGAAATACGCAGTATTTT
TRBV11-2	-	-	TRBJ1-6	CASSPRKGVDSPLHF	TGTGCCAGCAGCCCCCGTAAGGGGGTGGATTCACCCCTCCACTTT
TRBV11-2	-	-	TRBJ1-6	CASSLLQGSSYNSPLHF	TGTGCCAGCAGCTTATTGCAGGGGAGCTCCTATAATTCACCCCTCCACTTT
TRBV27	-	-	TRBJ1-4	CASSLWAGNEKLFF	TGTGCCAGCAGTTTATGGGCAGGGAATGAAAAACTGTTTTTT
TRBV7-3	TRBD2	-	TRBJ2-7	CASSQSGGNEQYF	TGTGCCAGCAGTCAAAGCGGGGGAAACGAGCAGTACTTC
TRBV5-8	-	-	TRBJ2-4	CASSLGIYRDEAKNIQYF	TGTGCCAGCAGCTTGGGTATCTACAGGGATGAAGCCAAAAACATTCAGTACTTC
TRBV3-1/TRBV3-2	-	-	TRBJ2-3	CASSQEGLITDTQYF	TGTGCCAGCAGCCAAGAGGGACTTATCACAGATACGCAGTATTTT
TRBV10-2	-	-	TRBJ2-3	CASSSPDRSSTDTQYF	TGCGCCAGCAGCTCCCCGGACAGATCTAGCACAGATACGCAGTATTTT
TRBV29-1	-	-	TRBJ2-5	CSVLEETQYF	TGCAGCGTTCTAGAAGAGACCCAGTACTTC
TRBV4-3	-	few	TRBJ2-3	CASSQVTGVTDTQYF	TGCGCCAGCAGCCAAGTAACCGGGGTCACAGATACGCAGTATTTT
TRBV27	-	-	TRBJ1-1	CASSPPAGRAFF	TGTGCCAGCAGTCCCCCGGCTGGGAGAGCTTTCTTT
TRBV6-2/TRBV6-3	-	-	TRBJ1-2	CASSSHSSAFGYTF	TGTGCCAGCAGTTCACACAGTTCCGCCTTTGGCTACACCTTC
TRBV25-1	TRBD2	-	TRBJ2-2	CASSRPGGSTGELFF	TGTGCCAGCAGCCGGCCGGGGGGGTCGACCGGGGAGCTGTTTTTT
TRBV4-1	-	few	TRBJ1-4	CASSQEEDLVGRVGGELFF	TGCGCCAGCAGCCAAGAGGAAGATTTGGTTGGCAGGGTTGGTGGAGAACTGTTTTTT
TRBV23-1	-	-	TRBJ2-5	CASSQSLPGRTAQGWETQYF	TGCGCCAGCAGTCAATCGCTCCCTGGGCGGACAGCCCAAGGGTGGGAGACCCAGTACTTC
TRBV24-1	-	-	TRBJ1-2	CATSDPTGNGGYTF	TGTGCCACCAGTGATCCAACAGGGAATGGTGGCTACACCTTC
TRBV10-3	TRBD1	once	TRBJ2-5	CAIRAGGSQETQYF	TGTGCCATCCGGGCAGGGGGCTCCCAAGAGACCCAGTACTTC
TRBV11-2	-	-	TRBJ2-3	CASSSTGDTQYF	TGTGCCAGCAGCTCGACGGGAGATACGCAGTATTTT
TRBV13	TRBD2	-	TRBJ2-7	CASSRGLSGAYEQYF	TGTGCCAGCAGTCGGGGTCTTAGCGGGGCCTACGAGCAGTACTTC
TRBV21-1	-	once	TRBJ2-3	CATQGSTDTQYF	TGTGCCACCCAGGGGAGCACAGATACGCAGTATTTT
TRBV19	-	-	TRBJ2-6	CASSIRGYPLTGANVLTF	TGTGCCAGTAGTATCCGGGGGTACCCATTGACTGGGGCCAACGTCCTGACTTTC
TRBV27	TRBD1	-	TRBJ1-1	CASSLGTGDEAFF	TGTGCCAGCAGCCTCGGGACAGGGGATGAAGCTTTCTTT